These T cell receptor beta chains were read from a single sample in a study of identical twins. Via MiXCR, TCRdb re-called the 5' RACE reads, giving one row per CDR3 protein. The table has hundreds of thousands of distinct CDR3 sequences, 21% seen once. The sample was also linked to a second study, of T cells expressing NK-cell markers.

The sample was PBMCs. These receptors were taken from a woman aged 18-35 years in good health. Both conserved end residues are part of each CDR3. The order of the fields is clone size, J gene, D gene, V gene, CDR3 DNA, CDR3 protein. D genes are given only for firm matches. The size entry is marked missing in some rows and otherwise reads once, few, many or a size class.

>.|TRBJ2-5|.|TRBV12-3/TRBV12-4
TGTGCCAGCAGTTCGGGGGCGGGGGTGTTCGAGACCCAGTACTTC
CASSSGAGVFETQYF
>many|TRBJ2-1|.|TRBV9
TGTGCCAGCAGCGTGGAAGGGGGGACCTCCTACAATGAGCAGTTCTTC
CASSVEGGTSYNEQFF
>few|TRBJ1-1|.|TRBV20-1
TGCAGTGCTACCCCACAGATGAACACTGAAGCTTTCTTT
CSATPQMNTEAFF
>few|TRBJ2-7|TRBD1|TRBV2
TGTGCCAGCATTGGGGGGACAGGTGGAGCCGAGCAGTACTTC
CASIGGTGGAEQYF
>few|TRBJ2-7|TRBD1|TRBV7-9
TGTGCCTCAAGGCAGGGACAGGCCTACGAGCAGTACTTC
CASRQGQAYEQYF
>.|TRBJ1-1|TRBD1|TRBV4-2
TGTGCCAGCGGCACGACAGGGATGAACACTGAAGCTTTCTTT
CASGTTGMNTEAFF
>few|TRBJ2-7|.|TRBV7-3
TGTGCCAGCAGCCCTGGGACACTGACATCCTACGAGCAGTACTTC
CASSPGTLTSYEQYF
>.|TRBJ1-2|.|TRBV19
TGTGCCAGCCTGACACCCGGCGGATACTATGGCTACACCTTC
CASLTPGGYYGYTF
>many|TRBJ2-2|.|TRBV5-1
TGCGCCAGCAGCTCTCAGGGGAACACCGGGGAGCTGTTTTTT
CASSSQGNTGELFF
>few|TRBJ2-6|.|TRBV7-9
TGTGCCAGCAGCTTTTCAGGATCGGTTGGGGCCAACGTCCTGACTTTC
CASSFSGSVGANVLTF
>.|TRBJ2-2|.|TRBV12-3/TRBV12-4
TGTGCCAGCAGTAAATCGGGACGGGTTACCGGGGAGCTGTTTTTT
CASSKSGRVTGELFF
>few|TRBJ1-1|.|TRBV5-1
TGCGCCAGCAGCTTCTCGGACGCGAACACTGAAGCTTTCTTT
CASSFSDANTEAFF
>.|TRBJ1-2|.|TRBV20-1
TGCAGTGCTAGAGATCCGAGGGTGGTCGATGGCTACACCTTC
CSARDPRVVDGYTF
>.|TRBJ2-3|TRBD2|TRBV9
TGTGCCAGCAGCGTAGGGACTAGCGGGAGGACAGATACGCAGTATTTT
CASSVGTSGRTDTQYF
>many|TRBJ2-7|.|TRBV7-9
TGTGCCAGCAGCTTAGATGCAGGGAGCTCCTACGAGCAGTACTTC
CASSLDAGSSYEQYF
>.|TRBJ2-6|.|TRBV12-3/TRBV12-4
TGTGCCAGCAGTTTTTGGGGTCGGCAGGCTGGCGGGGCCAACGTCCTGACTTTC
CASSFWGRQAGGANVLTF
>many|TRBJ2-1|TRBD2|TRBV29-1
TGCAGCGTTGAACCAAGCCTAGCGGGACTTTACAATGAGCAGTTCTTC
CSVEPSLAGLYNEQFF
>few|TRBJ1-1|.|TRBV20-1
TGCAGTGCTAGAGAGATGAGGGGAACTGAAGCTTTCTTT
CSAREMRGTEAFF
>.|TRBJ2-1|.|TRBV6-5
TGTGCCAGCAGTTACTGGCCCTTCGGGGCGAGCTCCTACAATGAGCAGTTCTTC
CASSYWPFGASSYNEQFF
>.|TRBJ2-1|TRBD2|TRBV5-4
TGTGCCAGCAGCCATCGACTAGCGGGAGCACTGGCGAATGAGCAGTTCTTC
CASSHRLAGALANEQFF
>few|TRBJ2-4|.|TRBV3-1
TGTGCCAGCAGCCAAGAGGGGGCACGGGTAGCCAAAAACATTCAGTACTTC
CASSQEGARVAKNIQYF
>.|TRBJ2-2|TRBD1|TRBV12-3/TRBV12-4
TGTGCCAGCAGCCCTTCAGGGGCCAGGGGGCTGGGCGGGGAGCTGTTTTTT
CASSPSGARGLGGELFF
>few|TRBJ1-2|.|TRBV5-1
TGCGCCAGCACCCTTGGTGAGGGGTCTGGCTACACCTTC
CASTLGEGSGYTF
>many|TRBJ2-7|.|TRBV29-1
TGCAGCGTGGGGGCCTCAGGCTACGAGCAGTACTTC
CSVGASGYEQYF